Listed below are T cell receptor beta chains from one sample, sequenced in a study of shared clonotypes between healthy human individuals. The table came from immunoSEQ multiplex PCR; TCRdb's copy has only in-frame clones and leaves some out. This table has over a million clones, around 82% appearing once. The sequenced sample was memory CD4+ T cells from PBMCs. The receptors stem from a man between 18 and 35 years old in good health. Some clones in this sample may be carry-over from other donors' samples. Each CDR3 is given with its conserved first and last residue. D genes are given only for firm matches. Some rows mark clone size as missing; the rest say once, few, many or name a class of expanded clone.

J: TRBJ1-2
D: NA
size: NA
V: TRBV2
DNA: TGTGCCAGCAGGATAGGGGACGTCTCCTATGGCTACACCTTC
CDR3: CASRIGDVSYGYTF

J: TRBJ1-1
D: NA
size: few
V: TRBV9
DNA: TGTGCCAGCAGCGTAGATGCAGGATTGAACACTGAAGCTTTCTTT
CDR3: CASSVDAGLNTEAFF

J: TRBJ1-1
D: NA
size: once
V: TRBV15
DNA: TGTGCCACCAGCCTAGGAACAGGTGAGACTGAAGCTTTCTTT
CDR3: CATSLGTGETEAFF

J: TRBJ2-1
D: TRBD1
size: few
V: TRBV6-5
DNA: TGTGCCAGCAGGGGGACAGTCCCGGGGTTGAATGAGCAGTTCTTC
CDR3: CASRGTVPGLNEQFF

J: TRBJ2-1
D: NA
size: NA
V: TRBV28
DNA: TGTGCCAGCCAGCCGACAGGAGGGGCTAACAATGAGCAGTTCTTC
CDR3: CASQPTGGANNEQFF

J: TRBJ1-5
D: NA
size: many
V: TRBV7-9
DNA: TGTGCCAGCAGCTTAGACGAGGCAGCCCAGCATTTT
CDR3: CASSLDEAAQHF

J: TRBJ2-7
D: TRBD1
size: NA
V: TRBV5-8
DNA: TGTGCCAGCAGCTTGGCCGGGACAGTGACGAGCGAGCAGTACTTC
CDR3: CASSLAGTVTSEQYF

J: TRBJ1-4
D: TRBD1
size: few
V: TRBV11-2
DNA: TGTGCCAGCAGCCCGATCGACAGGGTTAATGAAAAACTGTTTTTT
CDR3: CASSPIDRVNEKLFF

J: TRBJ2-3
D: NA
size: NA
V: TRBV2
DNA: TGTGCCAGGGGTTCACCGGGACTTCGGTATTTT
CDR3: CARGSPGLRYF

J: TRBJ1-2
D: NA
size: many
V: TRBV29-1
DNA: TGCAGCGTTGACATGGGATACACCTTC
CDR3: CSVDMGYTF

J: TRBJ2-2
D: TRBD1
size: NA
V: TRBV5-1
DNA: TGCGCCAGCAGCTCACAGGGGAATACCGGGGAGCTGTTTTTT
CDR3: CASSSQGNTGELFF

J: TRBJ2-3
D: NA
size: NA
V: TRBV28
DNA: TGTGCCAGCAGCTCCACGGGAGTCACAGATACGCAGTATTTT
CDR3: CASSSTGVTDTQYF

J: TRBJ2-7
D: TRBD1
size: NA
V: TRBV5-1
DNA: TGCGCCAGCAGCCTACAGACAGGGGGGTTAGGCGAGCAGTACTTC
CDR3: CASSLQTGGLGEQYF

J: TRBJ2-7
D: TRBD2
size: NA
V: TRBV5-1
DNA: TGCGCCAGCAGCGCGCCCAGTAGCGGGAGGGCGGACGAGCAGTACTTC
CDR3: CASSAPSSGRADEQYF

J: TRBJ1-2
D: TRBD1
size: NA
V: TRBV7-3
DNA: TGTGCCAGCAGCTTAGAGGGGGCAAGAGGCTACACCTTC
CDR3: CASSLEGARGYTF

J: TRBJ2-7
D: TRBD1
size: NA
V: TRBV28
DNA: TGTGCCAGTCGCGTTAGGGGGCGAAGTTACGAGCAGTACTTC
CDR3: CASRVRGRSYEQYF

J: TRBJ2-1
D: NA
size: NA
V: TRBV5-1
DNA: TGCGCCAGCAGCTACCTTACAGGTAGCAATGAGCAGTTCTTC
CDR3: CASSYLTGSNEQFF

J: TRBJ1-1
D: NA
size: once
V: TRBV11-2
DNA: TGTGCCAGCAGCTTAGAGGGCCTACTGGGGGCTTTCTTT
CDR3: CASSLEGLLGAFF

J: TRBJ1-2
D: TRBD1
size: NA
V: TRBV2
DNA: TGTGCCAGCAGTGTACAGGGGGGTTATGGCTACACCTTC
CDR3: CASSVQGGYGYTF

J: TRBJ2-1
D: TRBD1
size: NA
V: TRBV4-1
DNA: TGCGCCAGCAGCCTAGAAGGGACAGGCTTAATTCTAAGGTACAATGAGCAGTTCTTC
CDR3: CASSLEGTGLILRYNEQFF

J: TRBJ2-2
D: NA
size: NA
V: TRBV30
DNA: TGTGCCTGGAGCCAGGGTAACACCGGGGAGCTGTTTTTT
CDR3: CAWSQGNTGELFF

J: TRBJ2-1
D: NA
size: NA
V: TRBV7-3
DNA: TGTGCCAGCAGCTTCGCCACAGGGACCCATTGGGATGAGCAGTTCTTC
CDR3: CASSFATGTHWDEQFF

J: TRBJ2-7
D: NA
size: NA
V: TRBV5-1
DNA: TGCGCCAGCAGCTTAGGGACAAGGAGCTCCTACGAGCAGTACTTC
CDR3: CASSLGTRSSYEQYF

J: TRBJ2-5
D: NA
size: NA
V: TRBV7-3
DNA: TGTGCCAGCAGCTTAACTGGCCAGCAGATGGAGACCCAGTACTTC
CDR3: CASSLTGQQMETQYF

J: TRBJ2-7
D: TRBD2
size: NA
V: TRBV19
DNA: TGTGCCAGTAGTGCGCAGGGGCGACAAGCGGGAGCCTCCTACGAGCAGTACTTC
CDR3: CASSAQGRQAGASYEQYF

J: TRBJ2-2
D: TRBD2
size: once
V: TRBV27
DNA: TGTGCCAGCATGGTGTCGGCGGGAGGGTATTTGGTCGGGGAGCTGTTTTTT
CDR3: CASMVSAGGYLVGELFF

J: TRBJ1-1
D: NA
size: NA
V: TRBV2
DNA: TGTGCCAGCTCAACGGGGAACACTGAAGCTTTCTTT
CDR3: CASSTGNTEAFF

J: TRBJ1-1
D: NA
size: NA
V: TRBV18
DNA: TGTGCCAGCTCGCTAGGACAGCTCGCGAACACTGAAGCTTTCTTT
CDR3: CASSLGQLANTEAFF

J: TRBJ2-5
D: NA
size: NA
V: TRBV7-2
DNA: TGTGCCAGCAGCTTAGGCCCTAAGGCTAGCTTGACCCAGTACTTC
CDR3: CASSLGPKASLTQYF

J: TRBJ2-3
D: TRBD1
size: NA
V: TRBV27
DNA: TGTGCCAGCAGTTCCAGGGACAGGCGCACAGATACGCAGTATTTT
CDR3: CASSSRDRRTDTQYF

J: TRBJ2-2
D: TRBD2
size: once
V: TRBV12-5
DNA: TGTGCTAGTGGTTTGAGACTAGCGGGGAACACCGGGGAGCTGTTTTTT
CDR3: CASGLRLAGNTGELFF

J: TRBJ2-6
D: NA
size: NA
V: TRBV9
DNA: TGTGCCAGCAGCGTAGTGGGGGCACCATACTCTGGGGCCAACGTCCTGACTTTC
CDR3: CASSVVGAPYSGANVLTF

J: TRBJ2-1
D: TRBD1
size: few
V: TRBV10-3
DNA: TGTGCCATCAAAAAAACAGGGGGCTTCCCGTTCTTC
CDR3: CAIKKTGGFPFF